One and the same sample provided the 5 T cell receptor beta chains below, sequenced in a study of shared clonotypes between healthy human individuals. Produced via immunoSEQ multiplex PCR; TCRdb's table is partial and in-frame only. The sample comprises 1 million to 1.2 million clones, approximately 75% of which are singletons, and roughly 0.9% rests with the top ten. The specimen was memory CD4+ T cells from PBMCs. Noted subset: CD45RA-negative fraction. All receptors derive from a man younger than 35 in good health. Some clones in this sample may be carry-over from other donors' samples.

This sequence joins TRBV5-1 and TRBJ2-7; D perhaps matches TRBD2 (6 bases). This CDR3 is 14 amino acids long. Trimming cost V 4 bases and J 5 bases, with 16 bases left between them. Germline V gene sequence: CDR1 SGHRS, CDR2 YFSETQ. The CDR3 bases are TGCGCCAGCAGCCGCGGAGGGATGTGGGACGAGCAGTACTTC. Residues: CASSRGGMWDEQYF.

The rearrangement joins TRBV29-1 to TRBJ2-3; D ambiguous. Germline assignment: CDR1 SQVTM and CDR2 ANQGSEA. The CDR3 is 13 amino acids. Trimming removed 6 bases at V and 2 bases at J, with 12 bases between. CDR3 in amino acids: CSVRAILTDTQYF. As DNA, the CDR3 is TGCAGCGTCCGAGCGATACTCACAGATACGCAGTATTTT.

The CDR3 nucleotides read TGTGCCAGCAGCCGTCGAGGAGGTGGGGGACGGATCTATGGCTACACCTTC. Translated, it gives CASSRRGGGGRIYGYTF. This chain links TRBV7-9 with TRBJ1-2; possible D gene TRBD1, 5 bases. The CDR3 covers 17 residues. CDR1 is SEHNR, CDR2 FQNEAQ, per germline (reference sequence). V shed 5 bases and J shed 4 bases, with 23 bases lying between them.

This clone was picked up one time. V usage is TRBV9 and J usage is TRBJ1-2; D is unclear. CDR1 is SGDLS and CDR2 is YYNGEE in the germline V gene. V was shortened by 4 bases and J by 3 bases, with 13 bases between the two germline ends. The CDR3 is 14 amino acids. In DNA, the CDR3 is TGTGCCAGCAGCCCCCGAGTTGAGTACTATGGCTACACCTTC. The encoded protein is CASSPRVEYYGYTF.

This chain connects TRBV7-2 to TRBJ1-1; TRBD1 agrees at 7 bases. V lost 4 bases, J lost 5 bases, and 10 bases stayed unmatched. This CDR3 spans 15 amino acids. Per the germline V gene, CDR1 is SGHTA and CDR2 is FQGNSA. In DNA form, the CDR3 reads TGTGCCAGCAGCTCAGGAGGCAGGGGGTTTACTGAAGCTTTCTTT. Its protein product is CASSSGGRGFTEAFF. Full variable domain (missing parts from reference TRBV7-2 and TRBJ1-1): GAGVSQSPSNKVTEKGKDVELRCDPISGHTALYWYRQSLGQGLEFLIYFQGNSAPDKSGLPSDRFSAERTGGSVSTLTIQRTQQEDSAVYLCASSSGGRGFTEAFFGQGTRLTVV.